This TCR beta chain was sequenced during a study of human T cells and chemical hapten exposure. This CDR3 region has 18 residues. CDR1 is LGHNA and CDR2 is YSLEER in the germline V gene. V was clipped by 1 base and J by 8 bases, with 21 bases between them. This clonotype occurred a few times. Noted time point: healthy volunteer bleed at 6 weeks. Whole blood that had not been fractionated was the source of extracted total RNA. For the library, individual cDNA molecules each received unique molecular identifiers. Under the authors' procedure: The median was roughly 100,000 TCRs per sample, ranging 23,224 to 690,600. TCRdb recomputed calls from the RACE reads with MiXCR, one row per CDR3 protein. These V and J calls derive from TCRdb rather than the authors' analysis. In the table there are 75,000 to 80,000 distinct CDR3 sequences, approximately 8.6% of which are singletons.

V is TRBV4-3 and J is TRBJ1-6; D gene unclear. This sequence originates from a female donor in good health. Some clones in this sample may be carry-over from other donors' samples. Sequenced: whole blood. The CDR3 DNA reads as TGCGCCAGCAGCCAAGGTTCGCCCGTGAGTCAGACACATTCACCCCTCCACTTT. Its translation is CASSQGSPVSQTHSPLHF.